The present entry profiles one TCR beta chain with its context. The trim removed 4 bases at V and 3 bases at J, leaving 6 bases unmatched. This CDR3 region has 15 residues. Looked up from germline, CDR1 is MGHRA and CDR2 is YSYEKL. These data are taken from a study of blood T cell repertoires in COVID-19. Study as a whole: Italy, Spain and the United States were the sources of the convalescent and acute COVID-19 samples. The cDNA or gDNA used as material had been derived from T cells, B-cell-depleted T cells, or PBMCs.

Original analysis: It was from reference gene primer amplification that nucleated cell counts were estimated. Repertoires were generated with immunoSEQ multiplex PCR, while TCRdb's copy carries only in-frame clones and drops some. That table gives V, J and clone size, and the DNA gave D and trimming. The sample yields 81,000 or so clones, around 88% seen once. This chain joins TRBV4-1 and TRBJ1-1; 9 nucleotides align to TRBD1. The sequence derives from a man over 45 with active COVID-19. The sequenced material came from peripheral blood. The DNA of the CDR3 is TGCGCCAGCAGCCTTGGACAGGGGAGGTACACTGAAGCTTTCTTT. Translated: CASSLGQGRYTEAFF.